One sample yielded the 25 T cell receptor beta chains listed below, sequenced in a study of cytomegalovirus exposure and HLA in healthy donors. The PCR was carried out with 60 Vbeta primers and 13 Jbeta primers. Repertoires were generated with immunoSEQ multiplex PCR, while TCRdb's copy carries only in-frame clones and drops some. Of roughly 260,000 clones in the sample, about 83% were seen once. Source material: PBMCs. Source of these receptors: a woman aged 40 to 49 in good health and CMV-seropositive.

The chain is built from TRBV6-5 and TRBJ1-1; the D gene is possibly TRBD1 (6 bases). This CDR3 is built from 15 residues. Germline V gene lookup returns CDR1 MNHEY and CDR2 SVGAGI. V lost 4 bases, J lost 0 bases, and 12 bases lay in between. The CDR3 region is CASSSGQTMNTEAFF. Here the CDR3 DNA reads TGTGCCAGCAGTTCCGGACAGACCATGAACACTGAAGCTTTCTTT.

The chain uses TRBV7-2 and TRBJ2-1; 11 positions match TRBD2. CDR3 length: 15 amino acids. The trim removed 6 bases at V and 5 bases at J, leaving 6 bases unmatched. Germline assignment: CDR1 SGHTA and CDR2 FQGNSA. CDR3 protein: CASRYSGRADNEQFF. The CDR3, as DNA: TGTGCCAGCAGGTATAGCGGGAGGGCCGACAATGAGCAGTTCTTC.

J is TRBJ1-5 and V is TRBV5-1, with 10 positions matching TRBD1. This CDR3 contains 15 residues. V was clipped by 2 bases and J by 4 bases; unmatched bases: 3. Germline V gene data show CDR1 as SGHRS and CDR2 as YFSETQ. The CDR3 bases are TGCGCCAGCAGCTTCGGGACAGGGGCTAATCAGCCCCAGCATTTT. Translated, it gives CASSFGTGANQPQHF.

The rearrangement uses TRBV5-6 and TRBJ1-2; TRBD1 matches 9 bases. The CDR3 consists of 13 residues. Losses at the gene ends were 5 bases for V and 7 bases for J; bases not matched to a gene: 6. CDR1 is SGHDT, CDR2 YYEEEE, per germline. The CDR3 DNA is TGTGCCAGCAGTCGTGACAGGGGGGCTGGCTACACCTTC. Protein product: CASSRDRGAGYTF.

The genes are TRBV28 and TRBJ1-2, with D unresolved. The CDR3 spans 13 residues. Germline values: CDR1 MDHEN, CDR2 SYDVKM. The ends were cut back, 5 bases at V and 2 bases at J, with 9 bases in the middle. CDR3 nucleotide sequence: TGTGCCAGCAGTAACCCGGGGAACTATGGCTACACCTTC. Translating gives CASSNPGNYGYTF.

The chain couples TRBV29-1 to TRBJ2-1, with 8 bases identical to TRBD2. Per germline, CDR1 SQVTM and CDR2 ANQGSEA. V trimming: 2 bases; J trimming: 2 bases; junction bases outside the gene matches: 5. The CDR3 runs to 15 residues. CDR3 loop: CSVEQTSETYNEQFF. In nucleotides, the CDR3 is TGCAGCGTTGAACAGACTAGCGAGACCTACAATGAGCAGTTCTTC.

J is TRBJ1-2 and V is TRBV5-6, with D possibly matching TRBD1 (6 bases). Germline lookup yields CDR1 SGHDT and CDR2 YYEEEE. The CDR3 spans 16 residues. Trimming removed 0 bases from V and 4 bases from J, with 16 bases in between. This CDR3 reads CASSLAPGGVSYGYTF. As DNA, the CDR3 is TGTGCCAGCAGCTTGGCGCCGGGGGGCGTGAGCTATGGCTACACCTTC.

The CDR3 region is CASSAAPITEARTEEAFF. CDR3 sequence (DNA): TGTGCCAGCAGCGCCGCCCCAATTACCGAAGCCCGAACTGAAGAAGCTTTCTTT. The chain combines TRBV11-2 with TRBJ1-1; D gene uncertain. V lost 5 bases and J 8 bases, leaving 30 bases between the germline ends. CDR1 and CDR2 from the germline V gene are SGHAT and FQNNGV. The CDR3 has 18 residues.

This chain uses TRBV10-3 with TRBJ2-1; possible D gene TRBD2, 6 bases. Trimming cost V 0 bases and J 5 bases, with 11 bases left between them. Germline values: CDR1 ENHRY, CDR2 SYGVKD. This CDR3 is built from 15 residues. Written as DNA, the CDR3 is TGTGCCATCAGTGAGTCTACCGGGAGAAACAATGAGCAGTTCTTC. This translates into CAISESTGRNNEQFF.

This clone occurred a few times. The chain links TRBV5-6 to TRBJ1-4, with a possible D match to TRBD1 (5 bases). CDR3 length equals 13 residues. In germline, CDR1 is SGHDT, CDR2 YYEEEE. The ends were cut back, 4 bases at V and 12 bases at J, with 16 bases in the middle. The CDR3 region has the DNA TGTGCCAGCAGCCACAGGCGCAGTATCGAACTGTTTTTT. Its protein is CASSHRRSIELFF.

The chain recombines TRBV2 with TRBJ2-5; D gene unclear. V shed 9 bases and J shed 7 bases, with 18 bases lying between them. CDR1 is SNHLY and CDR2 is FYNNEI in the germline V gene. The CDR3 runs to 13 residues. The CDR3 coding sequence is TGTGCCAGTAAGCGAGCCCCTATGGGGACCCAGTACTTC. This translates into CASKRAPMGTQYF.

A few counts support this clone. The rearrangement joins TRBV19 to TRBJ1-4, with a tentative D call TRBD1 (5 bases). Germline assignment: CDR1 LNHDA and CDR2 SQIVND (reference sequence). The CDR3 has 14 amino acids. Deletions cut 3 bases from V and 6 bases from J, with 11 bases between. CDR3 nucleotide sequence: TGTGCCAGTAGTATCGTCAGGGAGGATGAAAAACTGTTTTTT. Protein: CASSIVREDEKLFF.

This chain links TRBV7-2 with TRBJ2-1; possible D gene TRBD1, 7 bases. This CDR3 has 14 amino acids. Between the trimmed V and J ends, which lost 4 bases and 12 bases, there was a span of 19 bases. Per the germline V gene, CDR1 is SGHTA and CDR2 is FQGNSA. This CDR3 is CASSSYSGGRLQFF. CDR3 sequence (DNA): TGTGCCAGCAGCTCTTACTCAGGGGGGCGGTTGCAGTTCTTC.

The chain couples TRBV30 to TRBJ1-1; 7 bases are shared with TRBD1. The V gene's germline CDR1 is GTSNPN and CDR2 SVGIG (reference sequence). This CDR3 is built from 14 residues. The CDR3 loop is CAQGGPEAVTEAFF. CDR3 DNA: TGTGCTCAGGGGGGACCGGAGGCCGTCACTGAAGCTTTCTTT.

The chain joins TRBV4-1 to TRBJ2-1, with 9 positions matching TRBD2. This CDR3 is built from 15 residues. The J segment lost 6 bases and the V segment lost 6 bases, leaving 9 bases of the junction unmatched. Germline lookup yields CDR1 MGHRA and CDR2 YSYEKL. CDR3 coding DNA: TGCGCCAGCAGATCGGGACTAGCCCAGATCAATGAGCAGTTCTTC. Protein sequence: CASRSGLAQINEQFF.

The chain employs TRBV5-1 and TRBJ1-1; perhaps TRBD1 as D (5 bases). This CDR3 comprises 14 residues. Germline CDR1 reads SGHRS; CDR2 reads YFSETQ. Trimming took 1 base from V and 11 from J, leaving 18 bases between them. CDR3 DNA: TGCGCCAGCAGCTTGACTGCGGGGCGCCGGTGGGCTTTCTTT. This translates into CASSLTAGRRWAFF. The full variable domain, its missing parts supplied by reference TRBV5-1 and TRBJ1-1, is KAGVTQTPRYLIKTRGQQVTLSCSPISGHRSVSWYQQTPGQGLQFLFEYFSETQRNKGNFPGRFSGRQFSNSRSEMNVSTLELGDSALYLCASSLTAGRRWAFFGQGTRLTVV.

As concerns this clone: The junction departs from germline at one end; a sequencing error may be responsible. The CDR3 spells CASSSAPGKYNEQFF. The CDR3 bases are TGTGCTAGCAGCTCAGCGCCGGGGAAGTACAATGAGCAGTTCTTC. V usage is TRBV7-7 and J usage is TRBJ2-1; a possible D gene is TRBD2 (5 bases). Germline V gene sequence: CDR1 SSHAT, CDR2 FNYEAQ (reference sequence). This CDR3 is 15 amino acids long.

The chain carries TRBV6-5 and TRBJ1-1, with TRBD1 matching 8 bases. Germline V lookup: CDR1 MNHEY, CDR2 SVGAGI. The ends lost 1 base at V and 5 bases at J; junction bases unmatched: 6. The CDR3 loop spans 15 amino acids. The CDR3 region has the DNA TGTGCCAGCAGTTACTTTGCAGGGGGCAGGACTGAAGCTTTCTTT. Residues: CASSYFAGGRTEAFF.

The V and J genes are TRBV7-3 and TRBJ2-3; a weak D match, TRBD2 (6 bases). Trimming pared 5 bases from V and 8 bases from J, leaving 17 bases between. Germline CDR1 and CDR2: SGHTA and FQGTGA. The CDR3 is 14 residues long. Here the CDR3 reads CASSPPGLGGTQYF. The CDR3 DNA follows: TGTGCCAGCAGCCCTCCGGGACTTGGTGGTACGCAGTATTTT.

CDR3 DNA: TGTGCCAGCTCACCACCTAACGCGGGAGGGCCGGGTGAGCAGTACTTC. It encodes CASSPPNAGGPGEQYF. V usage is TRBV18 and J usage is TRBJ2-7; 9 nucleotides agree with TRBD2. CDR3 length: 16 residues. Trimming removed 0 bases from V and 7 bases from J; junction bases left unmatched: 10. Germline V gives CDR1 KGHSH, CDR2 LQKENI.

This clone was observed a handful of times. The chain couples TRBV5-1 to TRBJ1-2; TRBD1 matches 9 bases. Looked up from germline, CDR1 is SGHRS and CDR2 is YFSETQ. Trimming took 4 bases from V and 0 from J; bases not matched to a gene: 10. The CDR3 length is 17 residues. CDR3 DNA: TGCGCCAGCAGCACCTCGGACAGGGGTTCTGCTAACTATGGCTACACCTTC. This gives the protein CASSTSDRGSANYGYTF.

This clone was observed a handful of times. The chain has TRBV5-4 and TRBJ2-3; 15 bases align to TRBD2. V shed 5 bases and J 5 bases; nucleotides not matched to a gene: 6. CDR1 SGHNT and CDR2 YYREEE come from the germline V gene (reference sequence). The CDR3 consists of 16 residues. This CDR3 reads CASRRTSGRAGDTQYF. CDR3 sequence (DNA): TGTGCCAGCAGACGGACTAGCGGGAGGGCGGGAGATACGCAGTATTTT. Complete variable domain (other parts from reference TRBV5-4 and TRBJ2-3): ETGVTQSPTHLIKTRGQQVTLRCSSQSGHNTVSWYQQALGQGPQFIFQYYREEENGRGNFPPRFSGLQFPNYSSELNVNALELDDSALYLCASRRTSGRAGDTQYFGPGTRLTVL.

This clone showed up just a few times. The chain couples TRBV4-1 to TRBJ1-2, with 7 bases fitting TRBD1. The CDR3 is 14 residues long. The V and J ends lost 0 bases and 7 bases, in that order; junction bases with no gene match: 5. CDR1 and CDR2 from the germline V gene are MGHRA and YSYEKL. CDR3 nucleotide sequence: TGCGCCAGCAGCCAAGAGAGGGGGCCCGGTGGCTACACCTTC. Encoded protein: CASSQERGPGGYTF.

The chain links TRBV6-5 to TRBJ2-3; TRBD1 aligns across 7 bases. Germline V gene lookup returns CDR1 MNHEY and CDR2 SVGAGI. The V and J ends lost 5 bases and 4 bases, in that order; junction bases with no gene match: 6. The CDR3 covers 14 residues. CDR3 DNA sequence: TGTGCCAGCAGTCGACAGGGATTTGCAGATACGCAGTATTTT. This translates into CASSRQGFADTQYF.

This clone has a single count. Distinct nucleotide sequences in the sample also encode this CDR3. This chain links TRBV5-6 with TRBJ2-7; TRBD1 is a possible D gene (5 bases). The CDR3 is 14 amino acids. Per the germline V gene, CDR1 is SGHDT and CDR2 is YYEEEE. Trimming cost V 0 bases and J 3 bases, with 10 bases left between them. As DNA, the CDR3 is TGTGCCAGCAGCTTGGGGGGCGATTTCTACGAGCAGTACTTC. Translation gives CASSLGGDFYEQYF.